The 8 T cell receptor beta chains below all came from one sample that was sequenced in a study of blood T cell repertoires in COVID-19. Profiling relied on immunoSEQ multiplex PCR, and the TCRdb table lists in-frame clones only, not all of them. The table includes 25,000 to 35,000 clones, 88% detected once. The sample taken for sequencing was peripheral blood. All receptors come from a human donor in a cohort sampled during active COVID-19.

J is TRBJ2-3 and V is TRBV6-5; 7 bases agree with TRBD2. Unmatched junction bases numbered 14, after V lost 7 bases and J lost 13 bases. There are 13 residues in the CDR3. Germline V gives CDR1 MNHEY, CDR2 SVGAGI. The CDR3 DNA reads as TGTGCCAGCATAAGCCGGACGGGGGGTAGGGAGTATTTT. Translating gives CASISRTGGREYF.

With regard to this clone: The junction departs from germline at one end; a sequencing error may be responsible. The CDR3 spells CASSPGWTGTETQYF. As DNA, the CDR3 is TGTGCTAGCAGCCCCGGGTGGACAGGGACGGAGACCCAGTACTTC. This sequence joins TRBV7-7 and TRBJ2-5; TRBD1 matches at 8 bases. Germline V gene data show CDR1 as SSHAT and CDR2 as FNYEAQ (reference sequence). This CDR3 contains 15 residues.

The chain combines TRBV12-3 or TRBV12-4 with TRBJ2-7, with D possibly matching TRBD1 (6 bases). V was trimmed by 5 bases and J by 4 bases, leaving 9 bases between them. The CDR3 consists of 12 residues. CDR3 sequence reads: CASSPGQYEQYF. The CDR3, as DNA: TGTGCCAGCAGTCCGGGACAATACGAGCAGTACTTC.

V usage is TRBV18 and J usage is TRBJ2-5, with D perhaps matching TRBD2 (5 bases). The V gene's germline CDR1 is KGHSH and CDR2 LQKENI. The CDR3 is 14 residues long. Trimming shortened V by 6 bases and J by 4 bases, and 15 bases separated the two germline ends. CDR3 sequence: CASSPPGSGETQYF. DNA for the CDR3: TGTGCCAGCTCTCCCCCGGGGAGCGGAGAGACCCAGTACTTC.

J is TRBJ2-5 and V is TRBV7-8; the match to TRBD2 covers 10 bases. V shed 5 bases and J 1 base; nucleotides not matched to a gene: 4. CDR1 is SGHVS, CDR2 FQNEAQ, per germline. The CDR3 is made up of 15 amino acids. CDR3 sequence: CASSEGLAPQETQYF. The CDR3 DNA reads TGTGCCAGCAGCGAGGGACTAGCGCCCCAAGAGACCCAGTACTTC.

The chain carries TRBV6-5 and TRBJ1-6, with TRBD1 matching 7 bases. The CDR3 extends over 14 amino acids. Germline-derived CDR1 and CDR2 are MNHEY and SVGAGI. J lost 9 bases, V lost 5 bases, and 7 bases had no gene match. The DNA for the CDR3 is TGTGCCAGCAGTCGCGACAGGGTGGGTTCACCCCTCCACTTT. Translation gives CASSRDRVGSPLHF.

The chain combines TRBV6-1 with TRBJ1-2, with 9 positions matching TRBD1. Per the germline V gene, CDR1 is MNHNS and CDR2 is SASEGT. The CDR3 consists of 17 residues. The junction had 9 bases not matched to a gene; V was cut back by 0 bases and J by 4 bases. CDR3 residues: CASSEASTGGLGYGYTF. In nucleotides, the CDR3 is TGTGCCAGCAGTGAAGCTTCTACAGGGGGCCTGGGCTATGGCTACACCTTC.

The CDR3 sequence: CSVEDDSYEQYF. CDR3 nucleotides: TGCAGCGTTGAGGATGACAGTTACGAGCAGTACTTC. The chain links TRBV29-1 to TRBJ2-7, with D tentatively TRBD1 (5 bases). CDR3 length: 12 residues. V was shortened by 3 bases and J by 4 bases, with 10 bases between the two germline ends. The V gene's germline CDR1 is SQVTM and CDR2 ANQGSEA.